This is a list of T cell receptor beta chains from one sample in a study of neoadjuvant anti-PD-1 for oral cavity cancer. The assay was immunoSEQ multiplex PCR, and TCRdb's table has in-frame clones only and misses some. The sample has roughly 46,000 clones; approximately 80% are singletons. The sample was PBMCs, taken after nivolumab (anti-PD-1) treatment. The receptors were gathered from a person between 40 and 80 years old with oral cavity squamous cell carcinoma. CDR3s include the opening cysteine and the closing phenylalanine or tryptophan. Each record gives: D gene, J gene, V gene, clone size, CDR3 DNA, CDR3 protein. The D gene is left open where the match is weak. The size field is filled for only some rows; it gives once, few, many or a size class.

d_call: TRBD1
j_call: TRBJ1-1
v_call: TRBV5-4
clone_size: .
cdr3_nt: TGTGCCAGCAGCTTACCTAAGACAGGGACCAACACTGAAGCTTTCTTT
cdr3_aa: CASSLPKTGTNTEAFF

d_call: TRBD1
j_call: TRBJ2-5
v_call: TRBV2
clone_size: .
cdr3_nt: TGTGCCAGCTCAGTCACGGACAGGACCGGAGAGACCCAGTACTTC
cdr3_aa: CASSVTDRTGETQYF

d_call: .
j_call: TRBJ1-5
v_call: TRBV19
clone_size: once
cdr3_nt: TGTGCCAGTTCCGAGTTGAGCCAGCCCCAGCATTTT
cdr3_aa: CASSELSQPQHF

d_call: TRBD1
j_call: TRBJ1-3
v_call: TRBV5-1
clone_size: .
cdr3_nt: TGCGCCAGCAGCCTCAGGACAGGGGGCCCTTCGTCTGGAAACACCATATATTTT
cdr3_aa: CASSLRTGGPSSGNTIYF

d_call: .
j_call: TRBJ1-5
v_call: TRBV12-5
clone_size: .
cdr3_nt: TGTGCTAGTGGTTTGGCCTATCAGCCCCAGCATTTT
cdr3_aa: CASGLAYQPQHF

d_call: .
j_call: TRBJ1-4
v_call: TRBV5-4
clone_size: .
cdr3_nt: TGTGCCAGCAGCTTGCCTGGGGCCTCTAATGAAAAACTGTTTTTT
cdr3_aa: CASSLPGASNEKLFF

d_call: .
j_call: TRBJ1-1
v_call: TRBV27
clone_size: .
cdr3_nt: TGTGCCAGCAGTTTAATGGTGACAGGGAACACTGAAGCTTTCTTT
cdr3_aa: CASSLMVTGNTEAFF

d_call: .
j_call: TRBJ1-5
v_call: TRBV27
clone_size: .
cdr3_nt: TGTGCCAGCAGAACAGGGTGGAATCAGCCCCAGCATTTT
cdr3_aa: CASRTGWNQPQHF

d_call: TRBD1
j_call: TRBJ2-7
v_call: TRBV6-5
clone_size: .
cdr3_nt: TGTGCCAGCAGTTACCGACAGGGCCACTACGAGCAGTACTTC
cdr3_aa: CASSYRQGHYEQYF

d_call: .
j_call: TRBJ2-1
v_call: TRBV25-1
clone_size: .
cdr3_nt: TGTGCCAGCAGTGACACGACAACCGGTTTCGATGAGCAGTTCTTC
cdr3_aa: CASSDTTTGFDEQFF

d_call: .
j_call: TRBJ1-3
v_call: TRBV9
clone_size: once
cdr3_nt: TGTGCCAGCAGTCCGCGGCAAAGCTCTGGAAACACCATATATTTT
cdr3_aa: CASSPRQSSGNTIYF

d_call: .
j_call: TRBJ2-5
v_call: TRBV4-1
clone_size: .
cdr3_nt: TGCGCCAGCAGCCAGAGCTGGCTAGCGCTCCAAGAGACCCAGTACTTC
cdr3_aa: CASSQSWLALQETQYF

d_call: .
j_call: TRBJ2-2
v_call: TRBV7-9
clone_size: few
cdr3_nt: TGTGCCAGCAGCTTGGAGGGCACCGGGGAGCTGTTTTTT
cdr3_aa: CASSLEGTGELFF

d_call: TRBD2
j_call: TRBJ2-3
v_call: TRBV4-2
clone_size: .
cdr3_nt: TGTGCCAGCAGCCAAGTGGGGACTAGCGGGAGTTTAGATACGCAGTATTTT
cdr3_aa: CASSQVGTSGSLDTQYF

d_call: TRBD1
j_call: TRBJ2-5
v_call: TRBV7-9
clone_size: once
cdr3_nt: TGTGCCAGCAGTGGTTGGACAGGGGGCATCCAAGAGACCCAGTACTTC
cdr3_aa: CASSGWTGGIQETQYF

d_call: .
j_call: TRBJ2-5
v_call: TRBV2
clone_size: .
cdr3_nt: TGTGCCAGCAGTGCCAAGCGGATTCAAGAGACCCAGTACTTC
cdr3_aa: CASSAKRIQETQYF